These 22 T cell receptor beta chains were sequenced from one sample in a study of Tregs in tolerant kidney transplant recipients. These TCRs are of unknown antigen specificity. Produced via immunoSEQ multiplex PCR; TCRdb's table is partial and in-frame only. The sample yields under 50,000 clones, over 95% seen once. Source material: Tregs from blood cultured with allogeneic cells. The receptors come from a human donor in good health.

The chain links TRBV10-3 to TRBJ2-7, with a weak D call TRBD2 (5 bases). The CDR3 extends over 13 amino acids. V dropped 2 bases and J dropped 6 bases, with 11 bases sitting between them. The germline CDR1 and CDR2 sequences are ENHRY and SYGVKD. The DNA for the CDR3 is TGTGCCATCAGTGAGCTGGGGAGTAGCGAGCAGTACTTC. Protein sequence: CAISELGSSEQYF.

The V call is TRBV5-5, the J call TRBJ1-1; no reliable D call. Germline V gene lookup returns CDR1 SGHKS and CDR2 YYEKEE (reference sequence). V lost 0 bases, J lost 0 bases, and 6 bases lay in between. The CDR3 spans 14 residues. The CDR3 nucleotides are TGTGCCAGCAGCTTGGGCACAGTGAACACTGAAGCTTTCTTT. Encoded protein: CASSLGTVNTEAFF.

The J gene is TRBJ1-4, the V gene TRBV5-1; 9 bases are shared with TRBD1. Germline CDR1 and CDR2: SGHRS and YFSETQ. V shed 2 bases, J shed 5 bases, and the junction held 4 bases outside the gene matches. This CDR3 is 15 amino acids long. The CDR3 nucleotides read TGCGCCAGCAGCTTACCCGGGACAGGGAATGAAAAACTGTTTTTT. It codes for CASSLPGTGNEKLFF.

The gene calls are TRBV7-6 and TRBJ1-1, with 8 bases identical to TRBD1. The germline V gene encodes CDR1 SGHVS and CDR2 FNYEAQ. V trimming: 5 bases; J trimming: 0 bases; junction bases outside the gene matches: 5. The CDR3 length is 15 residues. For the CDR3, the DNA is TGTGCCAGCAGCACCTCCAGGGGGCTGAACACTGAAGCTTTCTTT. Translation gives CASSTSRGLNTEAFF.

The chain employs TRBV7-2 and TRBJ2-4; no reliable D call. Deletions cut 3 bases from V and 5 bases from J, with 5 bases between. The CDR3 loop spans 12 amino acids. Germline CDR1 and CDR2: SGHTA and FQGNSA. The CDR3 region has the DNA TGTGCCAGCAGCTTTCCTCAAAACATTCAGTACTTC. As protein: CASSFPQNIQYF.

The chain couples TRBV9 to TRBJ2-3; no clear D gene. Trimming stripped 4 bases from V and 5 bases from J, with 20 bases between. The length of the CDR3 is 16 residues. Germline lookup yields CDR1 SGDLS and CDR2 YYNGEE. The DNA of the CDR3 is TGTGCCAGCAGCTCTTGGGGTCTGGGATTTGAAGATACGCAGTATTTT. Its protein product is CASSSWGLGFEDTQYF.

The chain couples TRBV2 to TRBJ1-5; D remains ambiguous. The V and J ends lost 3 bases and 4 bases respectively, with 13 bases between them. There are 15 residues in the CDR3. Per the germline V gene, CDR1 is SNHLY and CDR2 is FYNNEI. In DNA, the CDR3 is TGTGCCAGCAGTGAGCAGCATCGGGGAAATCAGCCCCAGCATTTT. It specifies CASSEQHRGNQPQHF.

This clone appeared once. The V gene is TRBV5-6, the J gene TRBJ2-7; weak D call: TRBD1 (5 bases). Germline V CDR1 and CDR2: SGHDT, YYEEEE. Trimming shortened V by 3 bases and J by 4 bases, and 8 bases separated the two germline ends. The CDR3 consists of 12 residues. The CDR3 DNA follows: TGTGCCAGCAGCTATCAGGGTTACGAGCAGTACTTC. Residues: CASSYQGYEQYF.

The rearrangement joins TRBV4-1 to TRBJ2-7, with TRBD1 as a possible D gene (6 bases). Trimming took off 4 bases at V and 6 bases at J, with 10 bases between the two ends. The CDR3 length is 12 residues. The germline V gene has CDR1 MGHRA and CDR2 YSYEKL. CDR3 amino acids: CASSPGQLEQYF. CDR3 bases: TGCGCCAGCAGCCCGGGACAACTCGAGCAGTACTTC.

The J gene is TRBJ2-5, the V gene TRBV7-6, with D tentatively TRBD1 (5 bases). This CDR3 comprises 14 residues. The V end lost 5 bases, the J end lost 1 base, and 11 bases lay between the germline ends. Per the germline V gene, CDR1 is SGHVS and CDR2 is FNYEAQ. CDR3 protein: CASSHSDTQETQYF. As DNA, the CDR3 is TGTGCCAGCAGCCACTCGGACACCCAAGAGACCCAGTACTTC. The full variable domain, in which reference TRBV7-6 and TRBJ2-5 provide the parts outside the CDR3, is GAGVSQSPRYKVTKRGQDVALRCDPISGHVSLYWYRQALGQGPEFLTYFNYEAQQDKSGLPNDRFSAERPEGSISTLTIQRTEQRDSAMYRCASSHSDTQETQYFGPGTRLLVL.

CDR3 coding DNA: TGTGCCAGCAGCTTAGGGGGCGATGGCTACACCTTC. Its protein is CASSLGGDGYTF. J is TRBJ1-2 and V is TRBV5-5, with 7 bases matching TRBD1. Germline V CDR1 and CDR2: SGHKS, YYEKEE (reference sequence). V trimming: 2 bases; J trimming: 6 bases; junction bases outside the gene matches: 1. The CDR3 totals 12 residues. The full variable domain, completed using reference TRBV5-5 and TRBJ1-2, is DAGVTQSPTHLIKTRGQQVTLRCSPISGHKSVSWYQQVLGQGPQFIFQYYEKEERGRGNFPDRFSARQFPNYSSELNVNALLLGDSALYLCASSLGGDGYTFGSGTRLTVV.

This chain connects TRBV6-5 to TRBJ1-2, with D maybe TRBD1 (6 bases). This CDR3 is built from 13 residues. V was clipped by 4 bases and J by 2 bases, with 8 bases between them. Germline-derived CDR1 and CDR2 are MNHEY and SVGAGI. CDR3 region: CASSLTGNYGYTF. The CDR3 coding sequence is TGTGCCAGCAGTTTGACAGGAAACTATGGCTACACCTTC.

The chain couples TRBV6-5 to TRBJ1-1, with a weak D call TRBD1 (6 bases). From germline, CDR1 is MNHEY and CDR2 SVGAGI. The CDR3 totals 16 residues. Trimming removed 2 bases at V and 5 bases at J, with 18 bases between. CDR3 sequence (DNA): TGTGCCAGCAGTTACCCCGGGGGGGGCTCGGGAACTGAAGCTTTCTTT. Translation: CASSYPGGGSGTEAFF.

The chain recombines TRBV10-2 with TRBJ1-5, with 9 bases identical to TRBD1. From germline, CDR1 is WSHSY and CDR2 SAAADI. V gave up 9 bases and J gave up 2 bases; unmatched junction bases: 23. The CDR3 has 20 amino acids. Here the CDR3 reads CASRHRITGGISPGNQPQHF. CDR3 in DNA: TGCGCCAGTCGCCACCGAATAACAGGGGGCATCTCCCCCGGCAATCAGCCCCAGCATTTT.

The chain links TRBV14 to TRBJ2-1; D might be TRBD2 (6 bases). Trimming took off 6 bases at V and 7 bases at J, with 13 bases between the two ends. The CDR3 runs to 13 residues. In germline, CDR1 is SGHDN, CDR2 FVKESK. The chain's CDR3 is CASSPRGRNEQFF. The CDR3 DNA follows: TGTGCCAGCAGTCCACGGGGGAGGAATGAGCAGTTCTTC.

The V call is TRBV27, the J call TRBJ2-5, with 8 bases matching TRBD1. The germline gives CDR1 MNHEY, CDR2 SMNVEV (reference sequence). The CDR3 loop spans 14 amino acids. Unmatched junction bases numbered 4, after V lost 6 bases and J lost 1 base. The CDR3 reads CASSRDRFQETQYF. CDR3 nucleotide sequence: TGTGCCAGCAGCCGGGACAGGTTCCAAGAGACCCAGTACTTC.

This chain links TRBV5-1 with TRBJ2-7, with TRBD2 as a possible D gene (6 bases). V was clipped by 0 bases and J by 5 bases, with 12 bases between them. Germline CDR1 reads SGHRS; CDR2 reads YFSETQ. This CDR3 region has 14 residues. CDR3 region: CASSLDLALNEQYF. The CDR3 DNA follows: TGCGCCAGCAGCTTGGATCTAGCGCTAAACGAGCAGTACTTC.

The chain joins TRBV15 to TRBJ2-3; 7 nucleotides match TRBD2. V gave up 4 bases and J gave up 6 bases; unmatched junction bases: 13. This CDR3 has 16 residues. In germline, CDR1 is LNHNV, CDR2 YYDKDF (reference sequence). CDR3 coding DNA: TGTGCCACCAGCACAAAGGGAGGGGTCCCCCGGGATACGCAGTATTTT. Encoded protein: CATSTKGGVPRDTQYF.

CDR3 residues: CASGLGQSTDTQYF. The DNA of the CDR3 is TGTGCTAGTGGTTTGGGGCAGTCCACAGATACGCAGTATTTT. The chain couples TRBV12-5 to TRBJ2-3; D uncertain. Trimming shortened V by 1 base and J by 2 bases, and 7 bases separated the two germline ends. The CDR3 runs 14 residues. The V gene's germline CDR1 is LGHNT and CDR2 FRNRAP.

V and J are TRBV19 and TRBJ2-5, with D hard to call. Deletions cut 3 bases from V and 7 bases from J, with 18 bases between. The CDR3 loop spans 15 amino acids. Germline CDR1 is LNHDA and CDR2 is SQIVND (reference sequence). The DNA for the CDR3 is TGTGCCAGTAGTATCCTCGGCCGGCAGTTTGGGACCCAGTACTTC. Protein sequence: CASSILGRQFGTQYF.

The CDR3, as DNA: TGCGCCAGCAGTCAATCCCAGACAGGGCCTACCTCTGGGGCCAACGTCCTGACTTTC. Translated, it gives CASSQSQTGPTSGANVLTF. The chain combines TRBV23-1 with TRBJ2-6, with 7 nucleotides matching TRBD1. TRBV23-1 falls under the ORF class, with uncertain function. V trimming: 0 bases; J trimming: 0 bases; junction bases outside the gene matches: 8. There are 19 residues in the CDR3.

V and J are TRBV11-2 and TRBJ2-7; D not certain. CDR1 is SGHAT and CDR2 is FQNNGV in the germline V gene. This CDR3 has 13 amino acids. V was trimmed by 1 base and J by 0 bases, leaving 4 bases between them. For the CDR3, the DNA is TGTGCCAGCAGCTTAGGACACTCCTACGAGCAGTACTTC. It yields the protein CASSLGHSYEQYF. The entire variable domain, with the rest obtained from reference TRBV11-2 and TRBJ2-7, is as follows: EAGVAQSPRYKIIEKRQSVAFWCNPISGHATLYWYQQILGQGPKLLIQFQNNGVVDDSQLPKDRFSAERLKGVDSTLKIQPAKLEDSAVYLCASSLGHSYEQYFGPGTRLTVT.